Listed below are T cell receptor beta chains from one sample, sequenced in a study of molecular identifiers for immune sequencing clone quantification. TCRdb itself ran the PCR reads through MiXCR, one entry per CDR3 protein. The sample carries roughly 630,000 distinct CDR3 sequences, approximately 24% recorded once. The sample comprised naive CD8+ T cells from blood, with Jurkat cell RNA spiked in. These TCRs come from a human donor in good health. Some libraries in this study had Jurkat cell RNA spiked in. Both conserved end residues are part of each CDR3. Each record gives: CDR3 length, V gene, D gene, J gene, clone size, CDR3 protein, CDR3 DNA. D genes are given only for firm matches. Clone size appears in some rows only: once, few, many, or a class for an expanded clone.

>15|TRBV20-1|-|TRBJ2-3|many
CSARDFTRDPDTQYF
TGCAGTGCTAGAGATTTTACACGAGACCCAGATACGCAGTATTTT
>13|TRBV14|TRBD1|TRBJ2-7|few
CASRRTGAHEQYF
TGTGCCAGCAGACGGACAGGGGCCCACGAGCAGTACTTC
>14|TRBV29-1|TRBD2|TRBJ2-1|-
CRVDPGGGYNEQFF
TGCCGCGTTGACCCGGGGGGGGGGTACAATGAGCAGTTCTTC
>18|TRBV19|TRBD1|TRBJ2-1|-
CASSLLLYRGSLYNEQFF
TGTGCCAGTAGTCTTTTGCTGTACAGGGGTAGCTTGTACAATGAGCAGTTCTTC
>15|TRBV7-9|TRBD1|TRBJ2-2|many
CASSIRTGSNGELFF
TGTGCCAGCAGCATCAGGACAGGTTCGAACGGGGAGCTGTTTTTT
>15|TRBV3-1|-|TRBJ2-2|-
CASSHVSGNTGELFF
TGTGCCAGCAGCCATGTTAGCGGGAACACCGGGGAGCTGTTTTTT
>16|TRBV20-1|-|TRBJ2-3|many
CSASPMTAASTDTQYF
TGCAGTGCTAGTCCCATGACAGCAGCTAGCACAGATACGCAGTATTTT
>13|TRBV28|-|TRBJ2-5|many
CASSPGAPKTQYF
TGTGCCAGCAGTCCCGGGGCGCCGAAGACCCAGTACTTC
>17|TRBV3-1|-|TRBJ1-3|many
CASSQDTVDSPGNTIYF
TGTGCCAGCAGCCAAGACACTGTGGACTCTCCTGGAAACACCATATATTTT
>15|TRBV27|-|TRBJ2-3|few
CASSRLDLSTDTQYF
TGTGCCAGCAGTCGACTAGACCTAAGCACAGATACGCAGTATTTT
>14|TRBV7-2|-|TRBJ2-7|many
CASSPVTSSYEQYF
TGTGCCAGCAGCCCCGTGACAAGCTCCTACGAGCAGTACTTC
>15|TRBV29-1|TRBD2|TRBJ2-3|many
CSVELAEAGTDTQYF
TGCAGCGTTGAACTAGCGGAAGCTGGCACAGATACGCAGTATTTT
>15|TRBV6-5|-|TRBJ1-5|many
CASSYSPSSNQPQHF
TGTGCCAGCAGTTACTCTCCCAGCAGCAATCAGCCCCAGCATTTT
>15|TRBV19|TRBD1|TRBJ2-5|many
CASSIQGAIGETQYF
TGTGCCAGTAGTATTCAGGGGGCTATCGGGGAGACCCAGTACTTC
>14|TRBV9|TRBD1|TRBJ2-5|-
CASSSGTGVETQYF
TGTGCCAGCAGCAGCGGGACAGGGGTGGAGACCCAGTACTTC
>15|TRBV11-2|-|TRBJ2-3|many
CASSSRGRSTDTQYF
TGTGCCAGCAGCTCCCGGGGACGAAGCACAGATACGCAGTATTTT
>14|TRBV10-2|-|TRBJ2-7|few
CASSPGPLVYEQYF
TGCGCCAGCAGCCCGGGACCGCTAGTCTACGAGCAGTACTTC
>13|TRBV29-1|-|TRBJ1-2|few
CSVEDPARYGYTF
TGCAGCGTTGAAGATCCGGCCAGATATGGCTACACCTTC
>14|TRBV6-2/TRBV6-3|-|TRBJ2-3|many
CASSKIRGADTQYF
TGTGCCAGCAGTAAAATTAGGGGAGCAGATACGCAGTATTTT
>16|TRBV5-1|-|TRBJ2-3|few
CASSLAEDASTDTQYF
TGCGCCAGCAGCTTGGCCGAGGACGCGAGCACAGATACGCAGTATTTT
>17|TRBV20-1|TRBD2|TRBJ2-5|few
CSASTPPFGTSEETQYF
TGCAGTGCTTCGACTCCACCCTTCGGGACTAGTGAAGAGACCCAGTACTTC
>19|TRBV20-1|TRBD1|TRBJ2-7|few
CSARAQGSVFEILTYEQYF
TGCAGTGCTAGAGCACAGGGGTCGGTATTCGAAATACTTACCTACGAGCAGTACTTC